This TCR beta chain was obtained from a study of Ad26.COV2.S vaccination and SARS-CoV-2 variants. Across the whole study: The study gave Ad26.COV2.S intramuscularly, once or twice 56 days apart.

Method: immunoSEQ multiplex PCR; TCRdb's copy keeps in-frame clones and lacks some. The table lists 350,000 to 450,000 clones, roughly 90% of them singletons, with about 2% in the top ten. Treatment defined: about 20 received Ad26.COV2.S at low or high dose, single or two shots; 5 received placebo; per-sample allocation not given. Day 63 following the first vaccine or placebo injection was when the samples were taken. Points from the study as a whole: Vaccine recipients surpassed placebo recipients in spike-specific TCR breadth.

Turning to this clone: What it recognizes is unknown.

This CDR3 region has 15 residues. Germline lookup yields CDR1 SGHRS and CDR2 YFSETQ. The J segment lost 4 bases and the V segment lost 0 bases, leaving 7 bases of the junction unmatched. The receptor was derived from a person between 18 and 59 years old who received the Ad26.COV2.S COVID-19 vaccine or a placebo. The chain carries TRBV5-1 and TRBJ2-7; 7 bases are a match to TRBD2. The source material was peripheral blood, sampled in a trial of Ad26.COV2.S vaccine versus placebo. The CDR3 sequence is CASSLAGSGTYEQYF. The CDR3 coding sequence is TGCGCCAGCAGCTTGGCCGGGAGCGGGACGTACGAGCAGTACTTC. The full variable domain, in which reference TRBV5-1 and TRBJ2-7 provide the parts outside the CDR3, is KAGVTQTPRYLIKTRGQQVTLSCSPISGHRSVSWYQQTPGQGLQFLFEYFSETQRNKGNFPGRFSGRQFSNSRSEMNVSTLELGDSALYLCASSLAGSGTYEQYFGPGTRLTVT.